The next 25 T cell receptor beta chains were all read from a single sample in a study of CD8+ T cells in alopecia areata. cDNA serving as the sequencing template came from extracted, reverse transcribed RNA. TCRdb keeps only in-frame clones here, not all; method: immunoSEQ multiplex PCR. The repertoire includes some 110,000 clones, 55% to 70% of them detected once, and 2.8% sits in the top ten. Sequencing was carried out using CD4+ T cells sorted from blood. These TCRs come from a human donor in good health.

This clone was recorded a few times. The chain combines TRBV10-3 with TRBJ2-3; the D gene could be TRBD1 or TRBD2 (5 bases each). Trimming took 9 bases from V and 1 from J, leaving 8 bases between them. This CDR3 contains 12 residues. CDR1 and CDR2 from the germline V gene are ENHRY and SYGVKD. The CDR3 DNA follows: TGTGCCATTCGGGACGGCACAGATACGCAGTATTTT. This encodes CAIRDGTDTQYF.

This clone was seen a few times. J is TRBJ2-1 and V is TRBV7-2; D tentatively fits TRBD1 or TRBD2 (5 bases each). The CDR3 consists of 14 residues. With 1 base removed from V and 7 bases from J, the gap between germline ends came to 11 bases. Germline assignment: CDR1 SGHTA and CDR2 FQGNSA. CDR3 residues: CASSLVEGTNEQFF. CDR3 coding DNA: TGTGCCAGCAGCTTAGTAGAAGGGACGAATGAGCAGTTCTTC.

This clone was detected a few times. The V and J genes are TRBV29-1 and TRBJ2-3; weak D call: TRBD2 (6 bases). V lost 1 base to trimming and J lost 2 bases, with 7 bases between them. CDR1 is SQVTM, CDR2 ANQGSEA, per germline. CDR3 length: 13 residues. Written as DNA, the CDR3 is TGCAGCGTTGAAGGGGGGGTCACAGATACGCAGTATTTT. Protein: CSVEGGVTDTQYF.

The gene calls are TRBV2 and TRBJ2-2; D gene uncertain. Germline V gene lookup returns CDR1 SNHLY and CDR2 FYNNEI. Trimming pared 7 bases from V and 4 bases from J, leaving 16 bases between. CDR3 length: 15 amino acids. The CDR3 sequence: CASTPVKGSTGELFF. In nucleotides, the CDR3 is TGTGCCAGCACTCCCGTGAAGGGCTCCACCGGGGAGCTGTTTTTT.

This clone was counted only a few times. The CDR3 protein is CSVVGQSEAFF. The CDR3 DNA reads as TGCAGCGTTGTGGGACAGAGTGAAGCTTTCTTT. This chain joins TRBV29-1 and TRBJ1-1; TRBD1 matches 7 bases. The junction had 3 bases not matched to a gene; V was cut back by 4 bases and J by 7 bases. CDR1 is SQVTM, CDR2 ANQGSEA, per germline. This CDR3 has 11 amino acids.

Only a few counts were recorded for this clone. J is TRBJ1-1 and V is TRBV29-1, with D tentatively TRBD1 (5 bases). With 4 bases removed from V and 10 bases from J, the gap between germline ends came to 13 bases. The CDR3 is 11 residues long. CDR1 is SQVTM and CDR2 is ANQGSEA in the germline V gene. CDR3 loop: CSVVQGFGAFF. DNA for the CDR3: TGCAGCGTTGTGCAGGGATTCGGAGCTTTCTTT.

This clone was counted only a few times. V is TRBV6-5 and J is TRBJ1-6; 7 bases map to TRBD1. Per the germline V gene, CDR1 is MNHEY and CDR2 is SVGAGI. This CDR3 comprises 15 residues. With V trimmed by 5 bases and J by 5 bases, 6 bases remained unmatched. CDR3 nucleotides: TGTGCCAGCAGTCCGGCCGGGACAGATAATTCACCCCTCCACTTT. Amino acids: CASSPAGTDNSPLHF.

The genes are TRBV6-5 and TRBJ1-3, with unresolved D. The V gene lost 5 bases and the J gene lost 4 bases, with 6 bases spanning the gap. Germline loops: CDR1 MNHEY, CDR2 SVGAGI. This CDR3 has 12 residues. The CDR3, as DNA: TGTGCCAGCAGTATCGGAGGAAACACCATATATTTT. It is translated as CASSIGGNTIYF.

This chain joins TRBV7-2 and TRBJ2-7; 9 bases map to TRBD2. The V gene end was trimmed by 4 bases and the J gene end by 2 bases; junction bases not matched to a gene: 3. CDR1 and CDR2 (germline): SGHTA, FQGNSA. There are 14 residues in the CDR3. The CDR3: CASSSRTSAYEQYF. CDR3 DNA: TGTGCCAGCAGCTCCAGGACTAGCGCCTACGAGCAGTACTTC.

The chain recombines TRBV27 with TRBJ2-3; 7 nucleotides match TRBD1. V shed 2 bases and J 6 bases; nucleotides not matched to a gene: 5. This CDR3 has 14 residues. Germline V gene sequence: CDR1 MNHEY, CDR2 SMNVEV (reference sequence). Written as DNA, the CDR3 is TGTGCCAGCAGTTTAAGGACAGGCAAGGATACGCAGTATTTT. It yields the protein CASSLRTGKDTQYF.

The chain links TRBV29-1 to TRBJ2-5; D may be TRBD2 (5 bases). Germline CDR1 SQVTM, CDR2 ANQGSEA. V lost 5 bases to trimming and J lost 5 bases, with 12 bases between them. This CDR3 spans 12 amino acids. The CDR3 sequence is CSVFEGGETQYF. CDR3 sequence (DNA): TGCAGCGTTTTCGAGGGCGGGGAGACCCAGTACTTC.

The chain has TRBV5-1 and TRBJ2-7, with D perhaps TRBD1 (6 bases). V dropped 3 bases and J dropped 2 bases, with 12 bases sitting between them. Germline CDR1 is SGHRS and CDR2 is YFSETQ. This CDR3 region has 14 residues. Here the CDR3 DNA reads TGCGCCAGCAGCTCGTCGGACAGAGCCTACGAGCAGTACTTC. Translation gives CASSSSDRAYEQYF.

This rearrangement joins TRBV5-4 to TRBJ1-6; tentative D call: TRBD1 (6 bases). Per the germline V gene, CDR1 is SGHNT and CDR2 is YYREEE (reference sequence). CDR3 size: 15 residues. Trimming removed 2 bases from V and 5 bases from J, with 11 bases in between. The CDR3 bases are TGTGCCAGCAGCTTCGGAGGGGGAAATAATTCACCCCTCCACTTT. It yields the protein CASSFGGGNNSPLHF.

CDR3 DNA: TGTGCCTGGAGTACGAAAGACAGGGGAGGGGGTCAGCCCCAGCATTTT. This codes for CAWSTKDRGGGQPQHF. The chain recombines TRBV30 with TRBJ1-5; 8 nucleotides align to TRBD1. Germline trimming cut 2 bases from V and 6 bases from J; bases unmatched to any gene: 12. The CDR3 consists of 16 residues. Germline assignment: CDR1 GTSNPN and CDR2 SVGIG (reference sequence).

V gene TRBV6-1 combines with J gene TRBJ2-7; possibly TRBD2 for D (7 bases). V was clipped by 6 bases and J by 6 bases, with 15 bases between them. From germline, CDR1 is MNHNS and CDR2 SASEGT. The CDR3 consists of 13 residues. The CDR3 region has the DNA TGTGCCAGCAGGGCGGGGGCGACAGGCGAGCAGTACTTC. It yields the protein CASRAGATGEQYF.

The rearrangement links TRBV30 to TRBJ2-1; 8 nucleotides align to TRBD1. Trimming took 8 bases from V and 4 from J; bases not matched to a gene: 10. CDR3 size: 14 residues. Germline V CDR1 and CDR2: GTSNPN, SVGIG (reference sequence). CDR3 DNA: TGTGCCGGGACCGAGGACAGGGTGTACAATGAGCAGTTCTTC. It specifies CAGTEDRVYNEQFF.

This chain uses TRBV5-4 with TRBJ2-5; 10 nucleotides align to TRBD1. Germline-derived CDR1 and CDR2 are SGHNT and YYREEE (reference sequence). V dropped 3 bases and J dropped 5; count of bases not matched to a gene: 10. The CDR3 spans 16 residues. Written as DNA, the CDR3 is TGTGCCAGCAGCTCCCCCGGGACAGGGGATTTGGAGACCCAGTACTTC. It specifies CASSSPGTGDLETQYF.

The chain carries TRBV29-1 and TRBJ2-1; 11 bases align to TRBD2. V was pared by 0 bases and J by 7 bases, with 11 bases of the junction left unmatched. CDR1 and CDR2 (germline): SQVTM, ANQGSEA. The CDR3 extends over 17 amino acids. This CDR3 reads CSVEDVAGGQKYNEQFF. The CDR3 DNA follows: TGCAGCGTTGAAGATGTAGCGGGGGGGCAAAAATATAATGAGCAGTTCTTC.

The V and J genes are TRBV5-1 and TRBJ1-2; the D gene is possibly TRBD1 (5 bases). V was pared by 4 bases and J by 7 bases, with 26 bases between. Germline V gene lookup returns CDR1 SGHRS and CDR2 YFSETQ. This CDR3 has 17 residues. CDR3 bases: TGCGCCAGCAGCCCCGTCACTGGGGGGAGGTCGTTCGGTGGCTACACCTTC. Protein product: CASSPVTGGRSFGGYTF.

The rearrangement links TRBV30 to TRBJ1-2, with a tentative D call TRBD1 (5 bases). Germline V CDR1 and CDR2: GTSNPN, SVGIG (reference sequence). With 3 bases removed from V and 4 bases from J, the gap between germline ends came to 9 bases. This CDR3 is built from 12 residues. DNA of the CDR3: TGTGCCTGGAGGAGAGGGGTCTATGGCTACACCTTC. The encoded protein is CAWRRGVYGYTF.

The chain carries TRBV9 and TRBJ1-6; D gene ambiguous. The germline V gene has CDR1 SGDLS and CDR2 YYNGEE. V lost 1 base and J 4 bases, leaving 6 bases between the germline ends. This CDR3 contains 14 residues. The CDR3: CASSVTHYNSPLHF. The CDR3 DNA reads as TGTGCCAGCAGCGTAACTCATTATAATTCACCCCTCCACTTT. The complete variable domain, with remaining parts taken from reference TRBV9 and TRBJ1-6, reads DSGVTQTPKHLITATGQRVTLRCSPRSGDLSVYWYQQSLDQGLQFLIQYYNGEERAKGNILERFSAQQFPDLHSELNLSSLELGDSALYFCASSVTHYNSPLHFGNGTRLTVT.

The chain carries TRBV27 and TRBJ1-1; D not certain. Trimming removed 6 bases from V and 1 base from J, with 9 bases in between. This CDR3 is built from 13 residues. Per the germline V gene, CDR1 is MNHEY and CDR2 is SMNVEV (reference sequence). The CDR3 is CASRRYGNTEAFF. The DNA for the CDR3 is TGTGCCAGCAGGCGATACGGGAACACTGAAGCTTTCTTT.

This sequence joins TRBV7-2 and TRBJ2-1; D ambiguous. Germline loops: CDR1 SGHTA, CDR2 FQGNSA. V lost 4 bases and J 7 bases, leaving 14 bases between the germline ends. The CDR3 is 14 residues long. The DNA of the CDR3 is TGTGCCAGCAGCTACGCGGCTGGGGTTAATGAGCAGTTCTTC. Translation: CASSYAAGVNEQFF.

J is TRBJ2-7 and V is TRBV30; D is unclear. V was pared by 0 bases and J by 7 bases, with 10 bases between. The CDR3 length is 12 residues. Germline loops: CDR1 GTSNPN, CDR2 SVGIG (reference sequence). CDR3 loop: CAWSVIGWEQYF. CDR3 sequence (DNA): TGTGCCTGGAGTGTGATCGGTTGGGAGCAGTACTTC.

The chain has TRBV2 and TRBJ2-5; D is ambiguous. Germline V CDR1 and CDR2: SNHLY, FYNNEI. Trimming stripped 3 bases from V and 0 bases from J, with 11 bases between. The CDR3 covers 15 residues. The CDR3 sequence is CASSERHLNQETQYF. The CDR3 nucleotides are TGTGCCAGCAGTGAGAGACACCTCAACCAAGAGACCCAGTACTTC.